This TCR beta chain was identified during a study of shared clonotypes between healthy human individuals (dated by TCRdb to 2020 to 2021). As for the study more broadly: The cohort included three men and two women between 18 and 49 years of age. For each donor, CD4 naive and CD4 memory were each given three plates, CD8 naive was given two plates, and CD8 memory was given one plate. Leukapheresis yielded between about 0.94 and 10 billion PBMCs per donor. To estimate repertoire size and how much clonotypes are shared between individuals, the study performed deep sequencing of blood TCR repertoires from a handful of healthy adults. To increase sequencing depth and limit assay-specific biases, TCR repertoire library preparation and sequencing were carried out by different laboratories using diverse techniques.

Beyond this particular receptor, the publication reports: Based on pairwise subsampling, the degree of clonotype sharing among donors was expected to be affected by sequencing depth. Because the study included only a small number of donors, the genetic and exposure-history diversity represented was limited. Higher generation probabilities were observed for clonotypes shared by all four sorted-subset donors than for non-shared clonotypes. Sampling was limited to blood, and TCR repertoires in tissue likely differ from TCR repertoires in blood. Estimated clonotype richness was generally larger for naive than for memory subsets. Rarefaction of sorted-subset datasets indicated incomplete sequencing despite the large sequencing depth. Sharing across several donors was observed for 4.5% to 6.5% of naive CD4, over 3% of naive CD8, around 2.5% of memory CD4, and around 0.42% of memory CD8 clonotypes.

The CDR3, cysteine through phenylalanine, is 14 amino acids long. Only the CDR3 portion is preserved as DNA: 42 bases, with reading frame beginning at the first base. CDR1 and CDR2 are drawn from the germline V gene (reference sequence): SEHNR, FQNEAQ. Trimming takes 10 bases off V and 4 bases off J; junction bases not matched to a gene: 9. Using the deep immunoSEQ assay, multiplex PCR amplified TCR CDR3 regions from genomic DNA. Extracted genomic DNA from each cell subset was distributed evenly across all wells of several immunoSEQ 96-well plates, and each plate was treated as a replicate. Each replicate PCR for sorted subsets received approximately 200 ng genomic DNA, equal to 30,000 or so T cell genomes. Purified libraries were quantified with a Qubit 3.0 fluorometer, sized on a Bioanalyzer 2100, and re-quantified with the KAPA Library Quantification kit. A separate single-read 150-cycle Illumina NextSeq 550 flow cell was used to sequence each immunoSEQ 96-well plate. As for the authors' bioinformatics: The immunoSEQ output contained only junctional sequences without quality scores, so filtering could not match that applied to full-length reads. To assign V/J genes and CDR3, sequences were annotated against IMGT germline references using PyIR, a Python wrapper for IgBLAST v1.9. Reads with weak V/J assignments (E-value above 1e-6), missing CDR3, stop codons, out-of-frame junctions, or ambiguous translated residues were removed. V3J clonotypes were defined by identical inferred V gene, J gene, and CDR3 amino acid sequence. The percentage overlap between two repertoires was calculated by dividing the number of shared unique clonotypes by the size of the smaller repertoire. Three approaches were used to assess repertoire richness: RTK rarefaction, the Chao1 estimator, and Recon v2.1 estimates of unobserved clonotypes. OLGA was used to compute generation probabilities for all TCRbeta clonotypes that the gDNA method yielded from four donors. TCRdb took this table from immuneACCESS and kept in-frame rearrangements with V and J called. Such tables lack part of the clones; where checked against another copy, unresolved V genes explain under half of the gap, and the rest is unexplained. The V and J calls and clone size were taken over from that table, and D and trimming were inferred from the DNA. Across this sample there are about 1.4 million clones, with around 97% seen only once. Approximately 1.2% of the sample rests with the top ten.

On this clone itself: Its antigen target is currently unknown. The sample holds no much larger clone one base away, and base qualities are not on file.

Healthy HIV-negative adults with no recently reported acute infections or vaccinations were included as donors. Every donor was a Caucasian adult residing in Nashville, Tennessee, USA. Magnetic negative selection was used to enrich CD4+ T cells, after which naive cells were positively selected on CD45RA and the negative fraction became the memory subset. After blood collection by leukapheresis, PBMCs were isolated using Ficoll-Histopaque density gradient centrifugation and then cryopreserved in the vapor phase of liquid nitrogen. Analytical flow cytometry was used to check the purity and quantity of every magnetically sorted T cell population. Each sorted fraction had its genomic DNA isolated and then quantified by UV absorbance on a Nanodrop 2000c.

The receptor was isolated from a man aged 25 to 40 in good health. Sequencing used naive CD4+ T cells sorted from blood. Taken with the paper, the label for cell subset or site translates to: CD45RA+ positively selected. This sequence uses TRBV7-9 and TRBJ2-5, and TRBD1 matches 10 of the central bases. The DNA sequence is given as TGTGCCACCCGATTTGGGACAGGGGTAGAGACCCAGTACTTC. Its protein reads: CATRFGTGVETQYF.